Below, 8 T cell receptor beta chains from the same sample are listed, as sequenced in a study of blood T cell repertoires in COVID-19. Some clones are missing from TCRdb's copy, which holds only in-frame ones; the method was immunoSEQ multiplex PCR. The sample comprises around 500,000 clones, more than 85% of which are singletons, and 6.5% to 9.5% rests with the top ten. The sequenced sample was PBMCs or T cells enriched from blood (not recorded which). The receptors stem from an older woman who had recovered from COVID-19.

This chain joins TRBV29-1 and TRBJ2-7; 9 bases line up with TRBD1. The V segment lost 4 bases and the J segment 2 bases; nucleotides outside the gene matches: 12. This CDR3 is built from 16 residues. Germline V lookup: CDR1 SQVTM, CDR2 ANQGSEA. The CDR3, as DNA: TGCAGCGTTGTGGGTGGACCGGGACAGGGACCCTACGAGCAGTACTTC. The encoded protein is CSVVGGPGQGPYEQYF.

This clone was seen a handful of times. J is TRBJ2-1 and V is TRBV24-1; a possible D gene is TRBD2 (6 bases). This CDR3 is built from 13 residues. Between the trimmed V and J ends, which lost 9 bases and 12 bases, there was a span of 20 bases. Per the germline V gene, CDR1 is KGHDR and CDR2 is SFDVKD. The DNA of the CDR3 is TGTGCCACCGCCGATGGGGCCGTGGAGGGGCAGTTCTTC. Translation gives CATADGAVEGQFF.

The chain links TRBV5-1 to TRBJ2-2; TRBD1 agrees at 9 bases. The V gene's germline CDR1 is SGHRS and CDR2 YFSETQ. This CDR3 comprises 15 residues. Germline trimming cut 1 base from V and 3 bases from J; bases unmatched to any gene: 1. CDR3 sequence (DNA): TGCGCCAGCAGCTTGTGGACAGGGGACACCGGGGAGCTGTTTTTT. This encodes CASSLWTGDTGELFF. The full variable domain, rest sourced from reference TRBV5-1 and TRBJ2-2, is KAGVTQTPRYLIKTRGQQVTLSCSPISGHRSVSWYQQTPGQGLQFLFEYFSETQRNKGNFPGRFSGRQFSNSRSEMNVSTLELGDSALYLCASSLWTGDTGELFFGEGSRLTVL.

This rearrangement joins TRBV30 to TRBJ1-1; D gene ambiguous. The germline CDR1 and CDR2 sequences are GTSNPN and SVGIG (reference sequence). The CDR3 runs 15 residues. V lost 3 bases and J lost 3, with 17 bases in between. The CDR3 loop reads CAWRQKGGQYTEAFF. The CDR3 DNA sequence: TGTGCCTGGAGACAAAAGGGAGGGCAGTACACTGAAGCTTTCTTT.

The chain links TRBV27 to TRBJ2-1; 10 bases align to TRBD2. The CDR3 is made up of 15 amino acids. Germline loops: CDR1 MNHEY, CDR2 SMNVEV (reference sequence). Trimming took 6 bases from V and 6 from J; bases not matched to a gene: 8. The CDR3 coding sequence is TGTGCCAGCAGGGGAAGCGGGGGGGCGTTCAATGAGCAGTTCTTC. It encodes CASRGSGGAFNEQFF.

The genes are TRBV3-1 (or the pseudogene TRBV3-2) and TRBJ2-1, with D maybe TRBD1 (5 bases). The CDR3 sequence is 15 residues long. Germline lookup yields CDR1 LGHDT and CDR2 YNNKEL (reference sequence). V was clipped by 2 bases and J by 3 bases, with 11 bases between them. CDR3 nucleotide sequence: TGTGCCAGCAGCCAATCAGGGCCAGACTACAATGAGCAGTTCTTC. Encoded protein: CASSQSGPDYNEQFF.

V is TRBV4-2 and J is TRBJ2-1, with D maybe TRBD2 (6 bases). Trimming took off 5 bases at V and 5 bases at J, with 13 bases between the two ends. Germline V CDR1 and CDR2: LGHNA, YNFKEQ. The CDR3 sequence is 14 residues long. The CDR3: CASSLIAANNEQFF. The CDR3 DNA reads TGTGCCAGCAGCTTGATAGCGGCCAACAATGAGCAGTTCTTC.

The chain is built from TRBV5-1 and TRBJ2-1; D gene ambiguous. V was shortened by 2 bases and J by 0 bases, with 6 bases between the two germline ends. The CDR3 is made up of 14 amino acids. Germline lookup yields CDR1 SGHRS and CDR2 YFSETQ. The CDR3 bases are TGCGCCAGCAGCTTACAGAGCTCCTACAATGAGCAGTTCTTC. Encoded protein: CASSLQSSYNEQFF.